This TCR beta chain stems from a study of shared clonotypes between healthy human individuals. Each sample came from a Caucasian adult donor living in Nashville, Tennessee. With regard to this clone: Its antigen remains unidentified.

Study results and limitations: Exclusively blood specimens were collected; tissue repertoires likely differ. Genetic and exposure-history diversity was limited by the small donor number.

An assay was performed, and its level was deep. Sequencing used immunoSEQ multiplex PCR; TCRdb keeps in-frame clones, though not all of them. Of about 2.4 million clones detected, roughly 93% appear once; the ten largest clones hold 0.36%. This CDR3 has 15 amino acids. The ends lost 1 base at V and 3 bases at J; junction bases unmatched: 6. Germline V lookup: CDR1 MDHEN, CDR2 SYDVKM. This chain joins TRBV28 and TRBJ2-7; 7 nucleotides agree with TRBD1. The TCR originated in a man younger than 35 in good health. Some clones in this sample may be carry-over from other donors' samples. Material for sequencing was naive CD4+ T cells from PBMCs. The subset was: CD45RA+ positively selected. In DNA form, the CDR3 reads TGTGCCAGCAGTTTATCCGCCAGGGGGTTCTACGAGCAGTACTTC. This translates into CASSLSARGFYEQYF.